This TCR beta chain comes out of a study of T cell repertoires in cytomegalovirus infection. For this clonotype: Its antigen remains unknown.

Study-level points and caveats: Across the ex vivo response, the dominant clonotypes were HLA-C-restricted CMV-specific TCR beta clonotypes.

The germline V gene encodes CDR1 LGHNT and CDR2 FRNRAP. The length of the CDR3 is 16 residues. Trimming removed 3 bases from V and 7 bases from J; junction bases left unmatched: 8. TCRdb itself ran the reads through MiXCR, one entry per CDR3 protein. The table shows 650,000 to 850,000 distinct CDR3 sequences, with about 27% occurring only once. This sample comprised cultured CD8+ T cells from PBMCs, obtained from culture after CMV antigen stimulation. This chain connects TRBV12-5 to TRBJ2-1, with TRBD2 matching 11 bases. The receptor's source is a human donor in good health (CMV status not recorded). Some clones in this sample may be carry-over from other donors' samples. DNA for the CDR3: TGTGCTAGTGGTTTTACGACTAGCGGGGAATGGAATGAGCAGTTCTTC. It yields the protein CASGFTTSGEWNEQFF. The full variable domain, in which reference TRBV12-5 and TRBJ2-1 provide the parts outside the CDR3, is DARVTQTPRHKVTEMGQEVTMRCQPILGHNTVFWYRQTMMQGLELLAYFRNRAPLDDSGMPKDRFSAEMPDATLATLKIQPSEPRDSAVYFCASGFTTSGEWNEQFFGPGTRLTVL.